The rows below give T cell receptor beta chains drawn from one sample of a study of blood T cell repertoires in COVID-19. Clones were read by immunoSEQ multiplex PCR, and TCRdb kept only the in-frame ones, dropping some. The sample holds 95,000 to 150,000 clones; 75% to 90% are singletons and the top ten take less than 5%. The sample was peripheral blood. These receptor sequences come from a middle-aged man with acute or convalescent COVID-19. Both conserved end residues are part of each CDR3.

>TRBV4-1
CASSPSGTGGTEAFF
>TRBV6-2/TRBV6-3
CASSFGQGGIGAFF
>TRBV6-5
CASSPDRDRIAFF
>TRBV2
CASRRDRESEAFF
>TRBV24-1
CATSDPTRGVYGYTF
>TRBV7-9
CASSLGQGHEKLFF
>TRBV3-1/TRBV3-2
CASSRRGAGETQYF
>TRBV9
CASSVNQQGIYEQYF
>TRBV10-3
CAISDLLAGAQETQYF
>TRBV27
CASSPGQGGSETQYF
>TRBV19
CASGDRARQPQHF
>TRBV18
CASSQTEYNEQFF
>TRBV10-2
CASSESTWGRGSEKLFF
>TRBV21-1
CASSKVVGGADGYEQYF
>TRBV5-5
CASSRRPSTNEKLFF
>TRBV6-5
CASSMTGTGNTIYF
>TRBV19
CASTQRGTGELFF
>TRBV30
CAWSPPGLAGNEQYF
>TRBV5-4
CASSLTGTGELSSGNTIYF
>TRBV13
CASRPSSIAGRQETQYF
>TRBV11-3
CASSLGRREETDTQYF
>TRBV19
CASSLGAGLANSGNTIYF
>TRBV15
CATSIISHSDTQYF
>TRBV30
CAWSVLQGASEKLFF
>TRBV19
CASSMKTGGHGELFF
>TRBV30
CAWSSSGTGIFSRYTF
>TRBV10-3
CAISPFTGLVKKKLFF
>TRBV30
CAWRPLAGGPYTDTQYF
>TRBV19
CASSIDRGSDGYTF
>TRBV7-2
CASSLKGGLADNQPQHF
>TRBV9
CASSLQPLALNTEAFF
>TRBV3-1/TRBV3-2
CASSQDAGFGEQFF
>TRBV6-5
CASRSGGQGTIEQYF
>TRBV5-6
CASRGAGNKKRETQYF
>TRBV3-1/TRBV3-2
CGTGGPYNEQFF
>TRBV7-2
CASSLGGGEDTQYF
>TRBV27
CASSFLQGAGETQYF
>TRBV19
CASSTRDRVSNQPQHF
>TRBV10-3
CAIGGDFRSETQYF
>TRBV18
CASSPKGKDTDTQYF
>TRBV19
CASSMEGEGKNIQYF
>TRBV12-5
CASGSQYQPQHF
>TRBV6-5
CASSYRTGEETQYF